This TCR beta chain is drawn from a study of T cell repertoires in cytomegalovirus infection. The wider study: Public signatures in TCR beta pointed to CMV infection and matching HLA type. Findings of the study overall: The cumulative frequency of public TCR beta families identified carriers of CMV plus the relevant HLA.

TCRdb independently ran MiXCR on the reads; one entry per CDR3 protein. Of fewer than 1,000,000 distinct CDR3 sequences listed, approximately 31% were seen once; the top ten hold 10% to 15%. This clonotype was detected a few times. Its antigen is not known. V was clipped by 5 bases and J by 10 bases, with 12 bases between them. The germline CDR1 and CDR2 sequences are DFQATT and SNEGSKA (reference sequence). The length of the CDR3 is 11 residues. The chain joins TRBV20-1 to TRBJ2-1; D assignment may be TRBD1 or TRBD2 (5 bases each). Sequenced here: cultured CD8+ T cells from PBMCs, sampled from culture after CMV antigen stimulation. This clonotype was obtained from a human donor in good health (CMV status not recorded). Some clones in this sample may be carry-over from other donors' samples. The CDR3 protein is CSALPEGEQFF. The CDR3 bases are TGCAGTGCTCTACCCGAGGGGGAGCAGTTCTTC.